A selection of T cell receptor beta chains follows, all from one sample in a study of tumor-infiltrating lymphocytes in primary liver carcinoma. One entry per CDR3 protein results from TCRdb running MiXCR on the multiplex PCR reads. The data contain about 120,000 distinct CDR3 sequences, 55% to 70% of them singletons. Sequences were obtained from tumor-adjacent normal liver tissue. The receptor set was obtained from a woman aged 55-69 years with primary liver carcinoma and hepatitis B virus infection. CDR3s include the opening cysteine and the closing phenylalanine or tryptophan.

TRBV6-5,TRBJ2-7,CAGSEGGHFEQYF
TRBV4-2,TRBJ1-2,CASSQDLPRGRGLGGYTF
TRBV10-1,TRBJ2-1,CTSSESTGKQFF
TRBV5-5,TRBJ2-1,CASSLEEASDNEQFF
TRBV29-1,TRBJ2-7,CSVRGQGLGEQYF
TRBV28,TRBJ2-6,CASSLNGPNVLTF
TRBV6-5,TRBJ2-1,CGSSSRGSYNEQFF
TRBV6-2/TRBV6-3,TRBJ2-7,CVSSPGTGGDKQYF
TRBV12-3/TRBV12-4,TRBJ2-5,CASSLLGQGVSLDF
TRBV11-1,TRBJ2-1,CASSFQGPLDNEQFF
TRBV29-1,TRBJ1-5,CGVAGQGMGQPQHF
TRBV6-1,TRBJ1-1,CASSESENTEAFF
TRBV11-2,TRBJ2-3,CAYSPPGRISGTDTQYF
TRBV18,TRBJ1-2,CASSPSQQGTNYGYTF
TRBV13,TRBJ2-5,CASSLAGTCQETQYF
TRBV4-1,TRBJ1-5,CTSSHGHNQPQHF
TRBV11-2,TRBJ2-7,CTSSSDLPSGWGHEQYF
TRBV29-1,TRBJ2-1,CSVTRGLAGGSKDEQFF
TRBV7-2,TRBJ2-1,CASSLVNFGEQFF
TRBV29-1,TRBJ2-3,CSVEALGWVGVSTDTQYF
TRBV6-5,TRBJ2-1,CASQRGGANDQFF
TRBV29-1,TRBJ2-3,CSALTREADTQYF
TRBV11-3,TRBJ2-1,CASGKGVDEMDNEQFF
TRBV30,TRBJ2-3,CAWSAGGPDTQYF